This is a list of T cell receptor beta chains from one sample in a study of blood T cell repertoires in COVID-19. TCRdb's copy holds only in-frame clones and misses some; the assay was immunoSEQ multiplex PCR. The sample shows approximately 300,000 clones, about 89% of them seen only once. The source material was PBMCs or T cells enriched from blood (not recorded which). These TCRs come from a young woman who had recovered from COVID-19. CDR3s include the opening cysteine and the closing phenylalanine or tryptophan. A D gene is named only where the DNA matches it firmly. A row's size may be missing; if present it is once, few, many or a size class.

cdr3_length d_call j_call clone_size v_call cdr3_aa cdr3_nt
15 - TRBJ2-7 - TRBV19 CASSISPGQGFEQYF TGTGCCAGTAGTATATCCCCCGGGCAGGGGTTCGAGCAGTACTTC
14 - TRBJ2-3 - TRBV2 CASRQLGVLDTQYF TGTGCCAGCAGACAACTCGGGGTTCTGGATACGCAGTATTTT
14 TRBD2 TRBJ2-5 - TRBV7-2 CASSFGGGGETQYF TGTGCCAGCAGCTTTGGCGGGGGGGGTGAGACCCAGTACTTC
18 - TRBJ2-4 - TRBV4-1 CASSQELWSGQGGLGSYF TGCGCCAGCAGCCAAGAGTTATGGTCTGGGCAGGGAGGCCTGGGATCGTACTTC
13 - TRBJ2-7 - TRBV7-5 CVRSHRGTYEQYF TGTGTCAGAAGCCACAGGGGGACCTACGAGCAGTACTTC
16 - TRBJ1-2 few TRBV5-4 CASSLAGGATNYGYTF TGTGCCAGCAGCTTGGCCGGAGGGGCAACTAACTATGGCTACACCTTC
15 TRBD2 TRBJ2-1 - TRBV7-2 CASSFLLAEGGEQFF TGTGCCAGCAGCTTTTTACTAGCGGAAGGGGGTGAGCAGTTCTTC
13 TRBD1 TRBJ1-2 - TRBV28 CASREGQVDGYTF TGTGCCAGCAGGGAGGGACAGGTTGATGGCTACACCTTC
16 - TRBJ1-1 - TRBV7-8 CASSLAPTGLNTEAFF TGTGCCAGCAGCTTAGCCCCGACAGGTCTGAACACTGAAGCTTTCTTT
12 - TRBJ1-4 - TRBV7-9 CASSAQDSKLFF TGTGCCAGCAGCGCCCAAGACAGTAAACTGTTTTTT
14 - TRBJ1-1 - TRBV10-3 CAIRTLGENTEAFF TGTGCCATCAGGACCCTGGGAGAGAACACTGAAGCTTTCTTT
15 TRBD1 TRBJ1-4 few TRBV30 CAWTRPGTGNEKLFF TGTGCCTGGACCCGACCCGGGACAGGTAATGAAAAACTGTTTTTT
15 TRBD1 TRBJ1-3 - TRBV7-9 CASSLGQGSGNTIYF TGTGCCAGCAGCCTCGGACAGGGCTCTGGAAACACCATATATTTT
17 TRBD1 TRBJ1-4 once TRBV7-8 CASSSTGAWATNEKLFF TGTGCCAGCAGCTCCACAGGGGCGTGGGCAACTAATGAAAAACTGTTTTTT
16 - TRBJ1-3 - TRBV5-1 CASSPTAGTSGNTIYF TGCGCCAGCAGCCCCACGGCGGGGACTTCTGGAAACACCATATATTTT
12 TRBD1 TRBJ1-5 - TRBV30 CAWSRTGQPQHF TGTGCCTGGAGTCGGACAGGGCAGCCCCAGCATTTT
13 - TRBJ2-7 - TRBV11-2 CASSLSRAYEQYF TGTGCCAGCAGCTTATCCAGGGCATACGAGCAGTACTTC
16 - TRBJ2-7 - TRBV4-3 CASSQDQGQSPREQYF TGCGCCAGCAGCCAGGACCAGGGGCAGTCTCCCCGCGAGCAGTACTTC
14 - TRBJ2-2 - TRBV2 CASTGTPNTGELFF TGTGCCAGCACTGGGACACCGAACACCGGGGAGCTGTTTTTT
15 - TRBJ1-6 few TRBV3-1/TRBV3-2 CASSQDWGGNSPLHF TGTGCCAGCAGCCAAGACTGGGGGGGTAATTCACCCCTCCACTTT
17 - TRBJ2-4 few TRBV11-2 CASSLLRGALTKNIQYF TGTGCCAGCAGCTTACTCAGGGGGGCTCTAACCAAAAACATTCAGTACTTC
14 - TRBJ1-1 - TRBV5-6 CASSRTEIYTEAFF TGTGCCAGCAGCAGGACAGAAATTTACACTGAAGCTTTCTTT
15 - TRBJ2-2 - TRBV5-1 CASSLVQGKAGELFF TGCGCCAGCAGCTTGGTGCAGGGAAAGGCCGGGGAGCTGTTTTTT
17 - TRBJ2-2 - TRBV11-2 CASSLGVQLGFTGELFF TGTGCCAGCAGCTTAGGAGTACAACTAGGATTCACCGGGGAGCTGTTTTTT
13 - TRBJ1-2 few TRBV11-1 CASSPVRRGGYTF TGTGCCAGCAGCCCCGTCCGAAGGGGCGGCTACACCTTC
15 TRBD2 TRBJ2-2 - TRBV19 CASTLTSGGAGELFF TGTGCCAGTACCTTAACTAGCGGGGGGGCCGGGGAGCTGTTTTTT
13 - TRBJ1-2 once TRBV4-2 CASSQVDSRDYTF TGTGCCAGCAGCCAAGTCGATTCACGCGACTACACCTTC
13 - TRBJ2-7 - TRBV4-1 CASSPNRVSEQYF TGCGCCAGCAGCCCCAACAGGGTGAGCGAGCAGTACTTC
17 - TRBJ1-2 - TRBV7-3 CASSLSGTYSDSYGYTF TGTGCCAGCAGCTTATCGGGGACATACTCAGACTCCTATGGCTACACCTTC
13 TRBD2 TRBJ2-3 - TRBV27 CASRLAGGDTQYF TGTGCCAGCAGACTAGCGGGAGGCGATACGCAGTATTTT
15 - TRBJ1-2 few TRBV3-1/TRBV3-2 CASSQDRHPGYGYTF TGTGCCAGCAGCCAAGATCGGCACCCAGGGTATGGCTACACCTTC
14 - TRBJ2-7 once TRBV7-9 CASSLYQGSNEQYF TGTGCCAGCAGCTTATATCAGGGATCTAACGAGCAGTACTTC
15 TRBD2 TRBJ2-7 - TRBV13 CASSLAGGPPYEQYF TGTGCCAGCAGCTTAGCGGGGGGGCCTCCCTACGAGCAGTACTTC